The present T cell receptor (beta chain) was sequenced within a study of blood T cell repertoires in COVID-19 (TCRdb year 2020). Looking at the study overall: Collaborator samples came from the United States, Italy and Spain and covered acute and convalescent phases of COVID-19. The prospective study material was composed of cDNA or gDNA derived from T cells, B-cell-depleted T cells, or PBMCs. The dataset comprised deeply sampled blood TCRbeta repertoires from subjects exposed to, actively infected with, or recovered from COVID-19. The repertoires were released in a freely available public database meant as a resource for research on the immune response to SARS-CoV-2. Samples were obtained from the ongoing ImmuneRACE study (first 160 participants) and from some 1,200 subjects provided by 6 global collaborators. Nearly every sample came with metadata listing a de-identified subject ID, COVID-19 status, age in years and sex. Where HLA class I and class II types were available, the types were taken from metadata supplied by the sample provider, not from assay-based typing. What the study reported, not specific to this receptor: Clinical and demographic metadata were provided uncurated, with the amount varying by source and participant.

The V end gives up 5 bases and the J end 0 bases, leaving 9 bases in the junction not matched to a gene. The germline V gene gives CDR1 as SQVTM and CDR2 as ANQGSEA. The CDR3 runs 15 residues from the cysteine to the phenylalanine. The CDR3 DNA has 45 bases and is translated from base 1. Participants in the prospective study were enrolled through a virtual design, were aged roughly 18 to 100 years, and lived in roughly 24 United States geographic areas. To assign participants to cohorts, the prospective study relied on clinical history that participants themselves reported in a screening survey and a study questionnaire. Recovered participants in ImmuneRACE Cohort 3 were defined by two consecutive negative NP/OP PCR tests, clearance by a healthcare professional, or resolution of symptoms. In the prospective study, whole blood, serum and a nasopharyngeal or oropharyngeal swab were collected from each participant by mobile phlebotomists. Prospective study participants could optionally give additional blood draws and questionnaires over an approximately two-month period. Before DNA extraction, blood samples from the prospective study were shipped at room temperature or frozen.

In its sample, this clone was seen a few times. Its antigen is unknown. Qualities for individual bases were not recorded, and no much larger clone is one base off. TCRbeta CDR3 regions were amplified from genomic DNA using the immunoSEQ Assay, a bias-controlled multiplex PCR. The paper's processing steps were these. The number of nucleated cells in each sample was estimated by amplification of reference gene primers within the assay. To quantify the absolute abundance of each unique TCRbeta CDR3 rearrangement, sequence reads were collapsed and filtered. Productive Simpson clonality was computed per sample as the square root of Simpson's diversity index over productive rearrangements. TCRdb re-hosts the immuneACCESS table, in-frame sequences only. Its copies lack some clones; in the studies checked, an unresolved V gene accounts for under half of them, and the cause for the rest is not known. Clonal size and the V and J genes are those of that table, whereas D and trimming came from the DNA. For this sample the table gives approximately 150,000 clones, of which roughly 85% were detected only once. About a sixth of the sample is taken by the ten largest.

The source is a man between 60 and 75 years old who had recovered from COVID-19. The chain is assembled from TRBV29-1 and TRBJ2-7, with 8 bases aligning to TRBD2. Sequences were obtained from PBMCs or T cells enriched from blood (not recorded which). In nucleotide form, the sequence is TGCAGCGTTCTGAAACTAGCGGACCTCTCCTACGAGCAGTACTTC. Translated, this gives CSVLKLADLSYEQYF.